These 2 T cell receptor beta chains came from one sample sequenced in a study of T-cell memory formation after mild COVID-19. TCRdb itself ran the 5' RACE reads through MiXCR, one entry per CDR3 protein. Here the sample spans roughly 2,200 distinct CDR3 sequences, around 64% being singletons. The sample taken for sequencing was PBMCs or a T cell subset sorted from them (not recorded which). The receptors were sampled from an adult who had mild COVID-19 (a few samples of this study predate the infection). Cell type and time point are not known.

The V and J genes are TRBV6-2 or TRBV6-3 and TRBJ1-6; D possibly corresponds to TRBD1 (5 bases). Per the germline V gene, CDR1 is MNHEY and CDR2 is SVGEGT. CDR3 length: 14 residues. V shed 0 bases and J shed 9 bases, with 9 bases lying between them. The CDR3 spells CASSYSGGTSPLHF. CDR3 DNA sequence: TGTGCCAGCAGTTACTCGGGGGGGACTTCACCCCTCCACTTT.

By proportion, this clonotype is large. The chain combines TRBV27 with TRBJ2-3; TRBD1 or TRBD2 may be the D gene (5 bases each). Germline V gives CDR1 MNHEY, CDR2 SMNVEV (reference sequence). The V end lost 2 bases, the J end lost 2 bases, and 17 bases lay between the germline ends. The CDR3 loop spans 17 amino acids. CDR3 coding DNA: TGTGCCAGCAGTTTAAAGTCAGGGAACGGGGACACAGATACGCAGTATTTT. The encoded protein is CASSLKSGNGDTDTQYF.